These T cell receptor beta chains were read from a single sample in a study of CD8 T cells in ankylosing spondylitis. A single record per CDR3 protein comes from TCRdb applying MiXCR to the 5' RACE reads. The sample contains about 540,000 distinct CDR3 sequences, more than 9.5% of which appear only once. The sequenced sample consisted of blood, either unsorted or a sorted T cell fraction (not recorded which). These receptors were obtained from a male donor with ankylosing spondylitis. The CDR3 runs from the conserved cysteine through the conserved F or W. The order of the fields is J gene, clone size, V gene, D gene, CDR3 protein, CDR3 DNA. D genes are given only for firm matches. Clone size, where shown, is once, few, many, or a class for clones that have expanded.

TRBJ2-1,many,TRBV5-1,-,CASSFQAISYNEQFF,TGCGCCAGCAGCTTCCAGGCGATCTCCTACAATGAGCAGTTCTTC
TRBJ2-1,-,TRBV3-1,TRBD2,CATTSGVYNEQFF,TGTGCCACCACTAGCGGGGTGTACAATGAGCAGTTCTTC
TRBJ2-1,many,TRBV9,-,CASSGIAVSSYNEQFF,TGTGCCAGCAGCGGTATAGCGGTTAGCTCCTACAATGAGCAGTTCTTC
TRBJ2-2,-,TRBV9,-,CASSVAGPYAITGELFF,TGTGCCAGCAGCGTAGCCGGGCCTTATGCGATCACCGGGGAGCTGTTTTTT
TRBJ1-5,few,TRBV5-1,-,CASSLADGLNQPQHF,TGCGCCAGCAGCTTGGCGGACGGATTAAATCAGCCCCAGCATTTT
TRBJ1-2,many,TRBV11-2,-,CASSFFGGPRFTGYTF,TGTGCCAGCAGCTTTTTCGGGGGCCCTCGTTTTACTGGCTACACCTTC
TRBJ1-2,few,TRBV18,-,CASSPDTVGYGYTF,TGTGCCAGCTCACCCGACACAGTGGGCTATGGCTACACCTTC
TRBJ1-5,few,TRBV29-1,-,CNTARWGEDRNQPQHF,TGCAACACCGCACGGTGGGGGGAAGATCGCAATCAGCCCCAGCATTTT
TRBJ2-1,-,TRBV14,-,CASSLFPGRPYNEQFF,TGTGCCAGCAGCCTCTTCCCGGGACGACCCTACAATGAGCAGTTCTTC
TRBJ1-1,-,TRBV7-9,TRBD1,CASSSGQGKTEAFF,TGTGCCAGCAGCTCGGGACAGGGGAAGACTGAAGCTTTCTTT
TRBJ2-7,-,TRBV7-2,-,CASSSRGTTGEQYF,TGTGCCAGCAGCTCAAGAGGGACAACGGGAGAGCAGTACTTC
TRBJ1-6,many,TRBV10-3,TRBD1,CAISADRARGPLHF,TGTGCCATCAGTGCGGACAGGGCCCGTGGACCCCTCCACTTT
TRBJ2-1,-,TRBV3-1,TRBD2,CASSQDLRGLAGGEQFF,TGTGCCAGCAGCCAAGATCTAAGGGGTCTAGCGGGTGGTGAGCAGTTCTTC
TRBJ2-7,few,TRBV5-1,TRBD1,CASSPRTGPYEQYF,TGCGCCAGCAGCCCTCGGACAGGGCCCTACGAGCAGTACTTC
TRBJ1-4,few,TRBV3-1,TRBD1,CASSQVMQGASEKLFF,TGTGCCAGCAGCCAAGTAATGCAGGGGGCGTCGGAAAAACTGTTTTTT
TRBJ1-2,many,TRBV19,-,CASNPGVGVGYTF,TGTGCCAGTAACCCGGGAGTAGGCGTTGGCTACACCTTC
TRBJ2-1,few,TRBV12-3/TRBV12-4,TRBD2,CASTWDYPNEQFF,TGTGCCAGCACCTGGGACTACCCAAATGAGCAGTTCTTC
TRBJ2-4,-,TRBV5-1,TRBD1,CASSWTGGRDIQYF,TGCGCCAGCAGCTGGACAGGGGGCAGGGACATTCAGTACTTC
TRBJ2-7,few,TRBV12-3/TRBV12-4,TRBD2,CASSPGLAVPYEQYF,TGTGCCAGCAGTCCAGGACTAGCGGTACCCTACGAGCAGTACTTC
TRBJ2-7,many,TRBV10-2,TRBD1,CASRGTAYEQYF,TGCGCCAGCAGGGGGACAGCCTACGAGCAGTACTTC